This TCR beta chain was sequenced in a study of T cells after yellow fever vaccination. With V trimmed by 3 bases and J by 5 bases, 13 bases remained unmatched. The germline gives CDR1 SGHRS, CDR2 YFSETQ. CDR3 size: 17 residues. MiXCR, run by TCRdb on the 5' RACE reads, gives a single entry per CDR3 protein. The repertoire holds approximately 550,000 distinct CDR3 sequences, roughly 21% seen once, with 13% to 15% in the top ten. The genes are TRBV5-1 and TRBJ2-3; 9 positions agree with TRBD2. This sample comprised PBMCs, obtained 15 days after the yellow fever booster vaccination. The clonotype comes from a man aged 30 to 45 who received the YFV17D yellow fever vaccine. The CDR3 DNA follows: TGCGCCAGCAGCTCCAGTATAGCGGGAGTCTCCCAAGATACGCAGTATTTT. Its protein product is CASSSSIAGVSQDTQYF.